The 12 T cell receptor beta chains reported below all come from one sample, sequenced in a study of CD8 T cells in Susac syndrome. A quantity of about 0.5 to 1 ug RNA underwent reverse transcription using random hexamers. Each CDR3 protein gets one entry after TCRdb re-called the immunoSEQ multiplex PCR reads with MiXCR. The data show roughly 130,000 distinct CDR3 sequences, about 94% seen once. The sample taken for sequencing was CD4+ T cells from PBMCs. These receptors came from a human donor with multiple sclerosis.

About this clonotype itself: Germline is not matched at one junction end, which may reflect a read error. J is TRBJ1-3 and V is TRBV6-5, with D possibly being TRBD1 (6 bases). The germline V gene has CDR1 MNHEY and CDR2 SVGAGI. The CDR3 runs 14 residues. CDR3 DNA sequence: TGTGCCAGCAGTTCCACAGGGTCTGAAAACACCATATATTTT. Amino acid sequence: CASSSTGSENTIYF.

This rearrangement joins TRBV28 to TRBJ1-2, with 7 bases aligning to TRBD1. Germline-derived CDR1 and CDR2 are MDHEN and SYDVKM. V gave up 3 bases and J gave up 3 bases; unmatched junction bases: 4. This CDR3 region has 14 residues. The CDR3 sequence is CASSFHDRDYGYTF. The CDR3 nucleotides read TGTGCCAGCAGTTTCCATGACAGGGACTATGGCTACACCTTC.

This clonotype appeared a single time. V and J are TRBV23-1 and TRBJ1-1; D is undetermined. TRBV23-1 is recorded as an ORF, its role being uncertain. V was shortened by 4 bases and J by 4 bases, with 13 bases between the two germline ends. There are 14 residues in the CDR3. The DNA of the CDR3 is TGCGCCAGCAGTCGGGAGGGAGAGGTCACTGAAGCTTTCTTT. The encoded protein is CASSREGEVTEAFF.

The V and J genes are TRBV30 and TRBJ2-5, with D perhaps TRBD2 (6 bases). V was clipped by 5 bases and J by 2 bases, with 9 bases between them. Germline loops: CDR1 GTSNPN, CDR2 SVGIG (reference sequence). The CDR3 totals 12 residues. CDR3 in DNA: TGTGCCTGGGAAAGCGGGCAAGAGACCCAGTACTTC. Amino acid sequence: CAWESGQETQYF. Complete variable domain (other parts from reference TRBV30 and TRBJ2-5): SQTIHQWPATLVQPVGSPLSLECTVEGTSNPNLYWYRQAAGRGLQLLFYSVGIGQISSEVPQNLSASRPQDRQFILSSKKLLLSDSGFYLCAWESGQETQYFGPGTRLLVL.

This clonotype has just one count. The chain recombines TRBV4-3 with TRBJ2-3, with a possible D match to TRBD2 (6 bases). The CDR3 is 16 residues long. V was pared by 5 bases and J by 0 bases, with 15 bases between. Looked up from germline, CDR1 is LGHNA and CDR2 is YSLEER. For the CDR3, the DNA is TGCGCCAGCAGCTCCCCAGCGGGTCTTAGCACAGATACGCAGTATTTT. This encodes CASSSPAGLSTDTQYF.

This clonotype came up a few times. The CDR3 here is CASPSGRDYGYTF. In DNA, the CDR3 is TGTGCCAGCCCGTCCGGGAGAGACTATGGCTACACCTTC. The chain joins TRBV2 to TRBJ1-2, with unresolved D. The ends were cut back, 8 bases at V and 3 bases at J, with 13 bases in the middle. This CDR3 is 13 amino acids long. CDR1 is SNHLY and CDR2 is FYNNEI in the germline V gene.

The chain joins TRBV18 to TRBJ1-3; weak D call: TRBD1 (6 bases). Trimming shortened V by 0 bases and J by 2 bases, and 11 bases separated the two germline ends. This CDR3 comprises 16 residues. Germline V gene lookup returns CDR1 KGHSH and CDR2 LQKENI. The DNA of the CDR3 is TGTGCCAGCTCACCACCGGAAAGGGGGACTGGAAACACCATATATTTT. Protein product: CASSPPERGTGNTIYF. Variable domain in full (rest from reference TRBV18 and TRBJ1-3): NAGVMQNPRHLVRRRGQEARLRCSPMKGHSHVYWYRQLPEEGLKFMVYLQKENIIDESGMPKERFSAEFPKEGPSILRIQQVVRGDSAAYFCASSPPERGTGNTIYFGEGSWLTVV.

The rearrangement links TRBV4-2 to TRBJ2-2, with unresolved D. Germline CDR1 LGHNA, CDR2 YNFKEQ. The CDR3 spans 14 residues. The germline V and J ends were trimmed by 6 bases and 1 base, with 9 bases remaining between them. CDR3 residues: CASSSVMNTGELFF. CDR3 coding DNA: TGTGCCAGCAGTTCAGTTATGAACACCGGGGAGCTGTTTTTT.

The chain joins TRBV5-4 to TRBJ2-3, with 7 bases lining up with TRBD1. CDR1 and CDR2 from the germline V gene are SGHNT and YYREEE (reference sequence). V was clipped by 4 bases and J by 2 bases; unmatched bases: 4. CDR3 length: 14 amino acids. The CDR3 DNA follows: TGTGCCAGCAGCACAGGGGATCTCACAGATACGCAGTATTTT. It encodes CASSTGDLTDTQYF.

This clonotype was observed a single time. The chain recombines TRBV6-2 or TRBV6-3 with TRBJ2-7; D may be TRBD1 or TRBD2 (5 bases each). Per the germline V gene, CDR1 is MNHEY and CDR2 is SVGEGT. V was pared by 7 bases and J by 4 bases, with 17 bases between. CDR3 size: 14 residues. CDR3 in DNA: TGTGCCAGCAACCTTCCCGGGGCGCGGTACGAGCAGTACTTC. Protein sequence: CASNLPGARYEQYF.

This clonotype was seen only once. The chain couples TRBV6-5 to TRBJ1-2; D is uncertain. CDR1 MNHEY and CDR2 SVGAGI come from the germline V gene. The V end lost 8 bases, the J end lost 2 bases, and 9 bases lay between the germline ends. This CDR3 has 12 residues. The DNA of the CDR3 is TGTGCCAGCGGGCGGACGAACTATGGCTACACCTTC. This gives the protein CASGRTNYGYTF.

The V and J genes are TRBV7-3 and TRBJ1-1; D remains unclear. From germline, CDR1 is SGHTA and CDR2 FQGTGA. The ends were cut back, 3 bases at V and 3 bases at J, with 14 bases in the middle. This CDR3 has 15 amino acids. CDR3 protein: CASSFGGRGDTEAFF. CDR3 DNA sequence: TGTGCCAGCAGCTTCGGCGGGCGCGGGGACACTGAAGCTTTCTTT.